This note documents a single TCR beta chain sequence. CDR3 length: 11 amino acids. Germline values: CDR1 SQVTM, CDR2 ANQGSEA. This specimen belongs to a study of blood T cells in healthy people across ages. PCR was performed a second time for 7 to 11 cycles using a sample-barcoded 5' primer and a J-beta primer mix. MiXCR, run by TCRdb on the 5' RACE reads, gives a single entry per CDR3 protein. This table has roughly 830,000 distinct CDR3 sequences, around 62% appearing once. The chain uses TRBV29-1 and TRBJ2-7; D unclear. The J call could be wrong; TRBJ2-5 is a better fit for the DNA end. The TCR comes from a man younger than 40 in good health. The sequenced sample was blood. The chain's CDR3 is CSVLLSETQYF. The CDR3 region has the DNA TGCAGCGTCCTTTTATCGGAGACCCAGTACTTC.